The present entry profiles one T cell receptor beta chain with its context. Antigen specificity is unknown. Sequenced by immunoSEQ multiplex PCR; TCRdb stores in-frame clones only, minus some. The sample yields tens of thousands of clones, 75% to 85% seen once. Collection of blood occurred at baseline, at cycle 4 day 1, and at cycle 7 day 1. This record belongs to a study of OX40 agonist ivuxolimab in advanced cancers. At the level of the study: A history of anti-PD-1, anti-PD-L1 or anti-CTLA-4 therapy was acceptable, and 40% had some. Three patients, one with hepatocellular carcinoma and two with cutaneous melanoma, responded partially. Findings and limits, study-wide: Clonal expansion was seen in CD4+ and CD8+ blood T cells by week 6 at 0.1 to 3.0 mg/kg.

The V segment lost 2 bases and the J segment 8 bases; nucleotides outside the gene matches: 8. This CDR3 has 14 residues. Germline values: CDR1 MNHEY, CDR2 SVGAGI. The clonotype was recovered from an adult with an advanced solid tumor such as melanoma, head and neck, liver or kidney cancer. Sequenced here: CD4+ or CD8+ T cells sorted from blood, sampled in a trial of the OX40 agonist ivuxolimab. The J gene is TRBJ1-2, the V gene TRBV6-5, with 7 bases lining up with TRBD1. CDR3 nucleotide sequence: TGTGCCAGCAGTTACAGGGGGCCGCTGGACGGCTACACCTTC. This sequence encodes CASSYRGPLDGYTF.